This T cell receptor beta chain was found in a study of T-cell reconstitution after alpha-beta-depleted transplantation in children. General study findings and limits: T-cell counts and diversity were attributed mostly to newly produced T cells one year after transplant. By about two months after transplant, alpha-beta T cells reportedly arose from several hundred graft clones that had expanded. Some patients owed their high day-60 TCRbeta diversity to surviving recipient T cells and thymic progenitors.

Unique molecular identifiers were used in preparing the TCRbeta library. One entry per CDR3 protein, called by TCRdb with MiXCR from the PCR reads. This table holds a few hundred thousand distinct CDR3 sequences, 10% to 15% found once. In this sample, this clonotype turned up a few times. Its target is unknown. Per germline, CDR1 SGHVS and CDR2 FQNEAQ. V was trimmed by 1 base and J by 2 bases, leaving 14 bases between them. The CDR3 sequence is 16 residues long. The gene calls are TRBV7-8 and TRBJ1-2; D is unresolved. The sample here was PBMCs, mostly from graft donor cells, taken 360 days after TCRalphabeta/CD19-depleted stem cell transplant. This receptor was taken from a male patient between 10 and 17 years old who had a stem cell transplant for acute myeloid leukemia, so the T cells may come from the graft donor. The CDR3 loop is CASSLVGQVANYGYTF. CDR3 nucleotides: TGTGCCAGCAGCTTAGTCGGCCAGGTGGCAAACTATGGCTACACCTTC.